This T cell receptor (beta chain) was observed in a study of blood T cell repertoires in COVID-19. Study overall: Acute and convalescent COVID-19 samples came from the United States, Italy and Spain. PBMCs, B-cell-depleted T cells, or T cells provided the cDNA or gDNA that made up the material.

V lost 5 bases and J 0 bases, leaving 11 bases between the germline ends. CDR3 size: 14 residues. Germline V gene sequence: CDR1 MNHEY, CDR2 SVGAGI. Per the original methods: Reference gene primer amplification gave nucleated cell count estimates. TCRdb keeps only in-frame clones here, not all; method: immunoSEQ multiplex PCR. V, J and clone size derive from that table, while D and trimming were established from the DNA sequence. The data hold hundreds of thousands of clones, with approximately 84% observed a single time. The sequenced sample consisted of peripheral blood. The V call is TRBV6-5, the J call TRBJ2-7; D unclear. The clonotype comes from a human donor in a cohort sampled during active COVID-19. As DNA, the CDR3 is TGTGCCAGCAGTCCCAGGTCCATCTCCTACGAGCAGTACTTC. Translation gives CASSPRSISYEQYF.